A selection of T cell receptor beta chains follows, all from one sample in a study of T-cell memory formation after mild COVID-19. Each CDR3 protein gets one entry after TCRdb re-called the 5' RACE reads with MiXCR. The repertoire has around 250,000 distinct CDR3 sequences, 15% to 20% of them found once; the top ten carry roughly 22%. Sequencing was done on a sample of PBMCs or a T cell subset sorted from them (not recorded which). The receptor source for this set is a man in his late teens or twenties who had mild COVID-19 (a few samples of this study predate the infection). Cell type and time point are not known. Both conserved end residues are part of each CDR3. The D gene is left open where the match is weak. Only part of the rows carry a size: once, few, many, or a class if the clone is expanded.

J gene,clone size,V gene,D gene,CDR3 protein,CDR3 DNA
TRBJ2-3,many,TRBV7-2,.,CASSLARRDTQYF,TGTGCCAGCAGCTTAGCCCGGCGAGATACGCAGTATTTT
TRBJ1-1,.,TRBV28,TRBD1,CASSPGGDRGTEAFF,TGTGCCAGCAGTCCAGGGGGGGACAGGGGGACTGAAGCTTTCTTT
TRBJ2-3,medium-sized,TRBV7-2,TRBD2,CASSFVAGTDTQYF,TGTGCCAGCAGCTTCGTAGCGGGGACAGATACGCAGTATTTT
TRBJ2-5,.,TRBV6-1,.,CASSEVGLETQYF,TGTGCCAGCAGCGAAGTAGGGTTAGAGACCCAGTACTTC
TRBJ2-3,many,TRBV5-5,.,CASSLGADTQYF,TGTGCCAGCAGCTTGGGGGCAGATACGCAGTATTTT
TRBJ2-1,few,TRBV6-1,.,CASSEGRAWGEQFF,TGTGCCAGCAGTGAAGGGCGGGCGTGGGGTGAGCAGTTCTTC
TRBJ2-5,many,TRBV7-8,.,CASSGTGYQETQYF,TGTGCCAGCAGCGGAACAGGGTACCAAGAGACCCAGTACTTC
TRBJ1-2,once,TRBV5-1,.,CASSLGTSYGYTF,TGCGCCAGCAGCCTAGGGACAAGCTATGGCTACACCTTC
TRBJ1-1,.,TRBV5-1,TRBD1,CASSPWTGASNTEAFF,TGCGCCAGCTCCCCCTGGACAGGGGCGTCGAACACTGAAGCTTTCTTT
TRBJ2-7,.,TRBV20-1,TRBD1,CSPYRGGGRYEQYF,TGCAGTCCTTACAGAGGGGGCGGAAGATACGAGCAGTACTTC
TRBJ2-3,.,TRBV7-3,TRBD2,CASSLKGGGAADTQYF,TGTGCCAGCAGCTTAAAAGGCGGGGGGGCCGCAGATACGCAGTATTTT
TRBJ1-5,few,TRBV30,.,CAWSQDSNQPQHF,TGTGCCTGGAGTCAGGATAGCAATCAGCCCCAGCATTTT
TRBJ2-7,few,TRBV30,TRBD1,CAWSTLGTAYEQYF,TGTGCCTGGAGTACCCTCGGGACAGCCTACGAGCAGTACTTC
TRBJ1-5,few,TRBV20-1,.,CSAPEVGVVPTEPQHF,TGCAGTGCTCCAGAGGTCGGGGTAGTCCCAACCGAGCCCCAGCATTTT
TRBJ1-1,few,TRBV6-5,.,CASSYRGRSGTEAFF,TGTGCCAGCAGTTACCGGGGGCGATCGGGCACTGAAGCTTTCTTT
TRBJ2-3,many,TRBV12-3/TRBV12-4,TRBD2,CASSPSGGITDTQYF,TGTGCCAGCAGCCCGAGCGGGGGGATCACAGATACGCAGTATTTT
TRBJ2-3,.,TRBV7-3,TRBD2,CASSLSRLAGGHDTDTQYF,TGTGCCAGCAGCCTAAGTCGACTAGCGGGGGGGCATGACACAGATACGCAGTATTTT
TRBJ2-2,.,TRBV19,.,CASSIGPGDTGELFF,TGTGCCAGTAGTATCGGCCCAGGGGACACCGGGGAGCTGTTTTTT
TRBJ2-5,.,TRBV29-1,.,CSVEATGQETQYF,TGCAGCGTTGAAGCGACGGGCCAAGAGACCCAGTACTTC
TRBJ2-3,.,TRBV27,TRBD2,CASSLSGGGVYTQYF,TGTGCCAGCAGTTTATCCGGCGGGGGGGTTTATACGCAGTATTTT
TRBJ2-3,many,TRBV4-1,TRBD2,CASSSAGAADTQYF,TGCGCCAGCAGTTCAGCGGGGGCGGCAGATACGCAGTATTTT
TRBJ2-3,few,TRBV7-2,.,CASSLGGFSTDTQYF,TGTGCCAGCAGCTTAGGCGGGTTTTCCACAGATACGCAGTATTTT
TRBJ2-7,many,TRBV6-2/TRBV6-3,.,CASSPAYEQYF,TGTGCCAGCAGTCCCGCGTACGAGCAGTACTTC